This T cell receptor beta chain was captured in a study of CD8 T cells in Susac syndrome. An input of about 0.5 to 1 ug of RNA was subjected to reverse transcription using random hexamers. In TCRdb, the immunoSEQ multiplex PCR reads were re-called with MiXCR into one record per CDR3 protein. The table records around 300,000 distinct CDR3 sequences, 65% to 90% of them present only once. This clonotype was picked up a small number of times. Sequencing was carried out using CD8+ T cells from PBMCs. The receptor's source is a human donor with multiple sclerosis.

This CDR3 reads CAWGLAKTYEQYF. As DNA, the CDR3 is TGTGCCTGGGGACTAGCGAAAACCTACGAGCAGTACTTC. V gene TRBV30 combines with J gene TRBJ2-7; 9 bases map to TRBD2. The CDR3 is made up of 13 amino acids. V lost 5 bases and J lost 2; bases outside the gene matches: 4. From germline, CDR1 is GTSNPN and CDR2 SVGIG (reference sequence). The variable domain in full, with the rest retrieved from reference TRBV30 and TRBJ2-7, is SQTIHQWPATLVQPVGSPLSLECTVEGTSNPNLYWYRQAAGRGLQLLFYSVGIGQISSEVPQNLSASRPQDRQFILSSKKLLLSDSGFYLCAWGLAKTYEQYFGPGTRLTVT.